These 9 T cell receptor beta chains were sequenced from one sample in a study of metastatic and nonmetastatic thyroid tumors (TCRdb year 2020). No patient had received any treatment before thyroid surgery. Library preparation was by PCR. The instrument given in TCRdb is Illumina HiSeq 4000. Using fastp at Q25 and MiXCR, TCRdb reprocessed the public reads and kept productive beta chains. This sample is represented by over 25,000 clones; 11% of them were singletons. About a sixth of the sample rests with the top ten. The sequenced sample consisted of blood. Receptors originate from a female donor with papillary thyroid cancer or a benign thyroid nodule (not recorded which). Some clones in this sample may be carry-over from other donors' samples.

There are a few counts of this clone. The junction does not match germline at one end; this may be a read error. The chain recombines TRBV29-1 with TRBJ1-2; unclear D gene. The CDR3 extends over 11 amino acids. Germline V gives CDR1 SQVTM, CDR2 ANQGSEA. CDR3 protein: CSVEVGRGYSF. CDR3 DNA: TGCAGCGTTGAAGTTGGTCGAGGCTATTCCTTC.

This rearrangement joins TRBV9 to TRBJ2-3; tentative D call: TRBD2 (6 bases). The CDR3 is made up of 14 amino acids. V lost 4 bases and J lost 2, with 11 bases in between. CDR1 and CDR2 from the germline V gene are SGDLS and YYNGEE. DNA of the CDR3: TGTGCCAGCAGCAGGGCGGGGTCCACAGATACGCAGTATTTT. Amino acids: CASSRAGSTDTQYF.

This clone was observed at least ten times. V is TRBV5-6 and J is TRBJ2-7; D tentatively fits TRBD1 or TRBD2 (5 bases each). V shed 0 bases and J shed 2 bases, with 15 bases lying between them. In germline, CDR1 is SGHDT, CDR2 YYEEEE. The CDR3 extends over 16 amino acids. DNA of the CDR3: TGTGCCAGCAGCTTGGGTACCGGGACGGCGGCCTACGAGCAGTACTTC. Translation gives CASSLGTGTAAYEQYF.

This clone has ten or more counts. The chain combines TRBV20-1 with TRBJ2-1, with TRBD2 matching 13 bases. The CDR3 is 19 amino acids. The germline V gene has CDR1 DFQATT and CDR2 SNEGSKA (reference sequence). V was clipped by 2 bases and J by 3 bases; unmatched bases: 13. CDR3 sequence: CSARRRSPGTSGDYNEQFF. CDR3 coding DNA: TGCAGTGCTAGACGTCGTAGTCCCGGGACTAGCGGGGACTACAATGAGCAGTTCTTC.

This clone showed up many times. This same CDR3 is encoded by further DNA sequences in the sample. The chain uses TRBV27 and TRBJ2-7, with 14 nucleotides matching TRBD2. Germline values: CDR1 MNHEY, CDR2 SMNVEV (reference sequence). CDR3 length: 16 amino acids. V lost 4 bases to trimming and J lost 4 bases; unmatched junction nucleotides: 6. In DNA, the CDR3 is TGTGCCAGCAGTTCTCCGGGACTAGCGGGAGCTTACGAGCAGTACTTC. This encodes CASSSPGLAGAYEQYF.

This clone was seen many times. CDR3 in DNA: TGTGCCATCAGGGAGAACACTGAAGCTTTCTTT. The encoded protein is CAIRENTEAFF. V usage is TRBV7-9 and J usage is TRBJ1-1; D possibly corresponds to TRBD1 (5 bases). CDR1 and CDR2 (germline): SEHNR, FQNEAQ (reference sequence). The length of the CDR3 is 11 residues. V shed 10 bases and J shed 1 base, with 7 bases lying between them.

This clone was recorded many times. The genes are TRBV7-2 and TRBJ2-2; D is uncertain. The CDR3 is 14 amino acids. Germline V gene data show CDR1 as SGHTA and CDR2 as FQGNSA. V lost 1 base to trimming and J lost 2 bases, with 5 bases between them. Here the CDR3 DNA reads TGTGCCAGCAGCTTAGATCCAAACACCGGGGAGCTGTTTTTT. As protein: CASSLDPNTGELFF.

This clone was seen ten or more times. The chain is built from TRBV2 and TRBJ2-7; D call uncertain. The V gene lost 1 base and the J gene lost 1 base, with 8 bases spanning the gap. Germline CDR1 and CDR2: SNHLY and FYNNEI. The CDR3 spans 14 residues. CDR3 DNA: TGTGCCAGCAGTGAAGGGCTGCCTTCCTACGAGCAGTACTTC. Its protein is CASSEGLPSYEQYF.

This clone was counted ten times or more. The CDR3 sequence is CASSLAGASPYF. For the CDR3, the DNA is TGTGCCAGCAGTTTAGCAGGTGCGAGTCCGTACTTC. The chain combines TRBV27 with TRBJ2-7; D ambiguous. Between the trimmed V and J ends, which lost 2 bases and 12 bases, there was a span of 14 bases. Germline values: CDR1 MNHEY, CDR2 SMNVEV (reference sequence). CDR3 length: 12 amino acids.